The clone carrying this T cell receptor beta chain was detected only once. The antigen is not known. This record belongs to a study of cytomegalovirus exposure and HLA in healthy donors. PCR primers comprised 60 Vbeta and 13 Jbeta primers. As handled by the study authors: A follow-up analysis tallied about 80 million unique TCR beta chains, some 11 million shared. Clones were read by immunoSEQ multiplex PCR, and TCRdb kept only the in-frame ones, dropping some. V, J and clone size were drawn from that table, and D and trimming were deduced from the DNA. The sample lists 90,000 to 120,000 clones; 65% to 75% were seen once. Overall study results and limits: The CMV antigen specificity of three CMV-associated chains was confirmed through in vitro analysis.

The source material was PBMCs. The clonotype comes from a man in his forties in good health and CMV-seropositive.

The CDR3 sequence: CASSFPAGDHEQYF. CDR3 bases: TGTGCCAGCAGTTTTCCCGCAGGGGACCACGAGCAGTACTTC. The chain couples TRBV28 to TRBJ2-7; D possibly corresponds to TRBD1 (6 bases). The CDR3 sequence is 14 residues long. From germline, CDR1 is MDHEN and CDR2 SYDVKM. The V end was cut by 3 bases, the J end by 5 bases, with 14 bases between. Drawing the rest from reference TRBV28 and TRBJ2-7, the complete variable domain is DVKVTQSSRYLVKRTGEKVFLECVQDMDHENMFWYRQDPGLGLRLIYFSYDVKMKEKGDIPEGYSVSREKKERFSLILESASTNQTSMYLCASSFPAGDHEQYFGPGTRLTVT.